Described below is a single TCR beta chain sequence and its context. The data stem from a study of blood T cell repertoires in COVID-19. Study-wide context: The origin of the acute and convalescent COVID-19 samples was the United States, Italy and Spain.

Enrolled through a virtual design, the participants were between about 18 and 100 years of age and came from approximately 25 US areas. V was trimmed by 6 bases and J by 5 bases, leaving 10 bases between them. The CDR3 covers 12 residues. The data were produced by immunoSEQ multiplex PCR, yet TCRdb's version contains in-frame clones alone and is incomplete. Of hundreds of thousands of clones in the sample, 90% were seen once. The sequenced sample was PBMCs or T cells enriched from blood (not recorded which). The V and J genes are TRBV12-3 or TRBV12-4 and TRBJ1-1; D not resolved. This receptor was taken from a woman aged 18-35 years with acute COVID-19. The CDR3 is CASSRTGTEAFF. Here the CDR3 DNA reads TGTGCCAGCAGCCGTACGGGGACTGAAGCTTTCTTT.